This TCR beta chain was found in a study of CD8 T cells in ankylosing spondylitis. Study-wide results and limits: Reactive arthritis synovial fluid and blood were previously reported to contain some motif variants. Matched ankylosing spondylitis synovial fluid reportedly showed significant enrichment of disease-linked clones. It appeared that ankylosing spondylitis blood was characterized by a TCR beta motif of fewer than 10 highly homologous variants. With a CD8+ phenotype, disease-linked clones were relatively rare in peripheral blood.

This CDR3 is built from 12 residues. Trimming pared 1 base from V and 7 bases from J, leaving 7 bases between. Germline CDR1 and CDR2: LGHDT and YNNKEL (reference sequence). Quantitative 5'-RACE with molecular barcodes was used to make the TCR beta libraries. TCRdb fed the 5' RACE reads into MiXCR, producing one record per CDR3 protein. The top ten hold around 20% of the sample, which has more than 600,000 distinct CDR3 sequences, around 20% seen once. The table lists this clonotype with many counts. Its specificity is unknown. Material for sequencing was blood, either unsorted or a sorted T cell fraction (not recorded which). The chain carries TRBV3-1 and TRBJ1-2; D remains ambiguous. This TCR was sampled from a male donor with ankylosing spondylitis. The CDR3 protein is CASSQGGAGYTF. The CDR3 DNA reads as TGTGCCAGCAGCCAAGGGGGTGCTGGCTACACCTTC.